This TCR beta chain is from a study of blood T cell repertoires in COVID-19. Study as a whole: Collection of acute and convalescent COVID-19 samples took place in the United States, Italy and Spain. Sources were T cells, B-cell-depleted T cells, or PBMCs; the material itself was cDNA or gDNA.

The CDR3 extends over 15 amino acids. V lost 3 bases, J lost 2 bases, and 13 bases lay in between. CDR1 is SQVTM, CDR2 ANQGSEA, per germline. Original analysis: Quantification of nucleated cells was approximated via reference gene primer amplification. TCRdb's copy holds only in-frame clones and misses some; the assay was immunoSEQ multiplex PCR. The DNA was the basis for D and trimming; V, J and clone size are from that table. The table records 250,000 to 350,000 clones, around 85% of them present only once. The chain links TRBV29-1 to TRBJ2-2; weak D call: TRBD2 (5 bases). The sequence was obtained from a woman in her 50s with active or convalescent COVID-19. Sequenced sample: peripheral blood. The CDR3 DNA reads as TGCAGCGTTGAGAGGGCCCGGGAAAACACCGGGGAGCTGTTTTTT. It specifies CSVERARENTGELFF.